This T cell receptor (beta chain) was found in a study of beta chain features in type 1 diabetes (dated by TCRdb to between 2017 and 2018). Broadly, across the study: No differences in mean age, gender distribution, total cell number or subset yield were found between patients and healthy donors. A total of 107,917,701 sorted cells were examined across all samples, and a strong correlation was observed between cell number per subset and RNA yield. In the study, recently diagnosed type 1 diabetes patients and matched healthy donors were compared on the TCRB repertoires of their sorted circulating CD4+ T cell subsets. Regulatory and stem cell-like memory subsets were obtained from only 8 patients and about 8 healthy donors, while naive and central memory subsets were obtained from all 28 donors. On the study overall, not on this receptor specifically: PCR might favor shorter templates, but patient and control samples were amplified and corrected together, so any skew would affect both groups equally. HLA sub-analyses involved small numbers of individuals, so any influence of HLA type on TCRB rearrangement remained unresolved. A moderate but significant shortening of TCRB CDR3 length was observed in type 1 diabetes patients in all four CD4+ subsets. Because cDNA was sequenced instead of genomic DNA, highly expressing activated cells could be over-represented, though the groups showed no difference in activation or CD3 levels. The naive, central memory and regulatory TCRB repertoires appeared to resemble one another more closely among patients than among healthy donors. At VDJ recombination sites, type 1 diabetes patients had fewer insertions and more deleted nucleotides, which implies abnormalities in thymic rearrangement.

V sheds 5 bases and J sheds 5 bases, leaving 23 bases between their ends. The germline V gene sets CDR1 to MDHEN and CDR2 to SYDVKM. Spanning cysteine to phenylalanine, the CDR3 consists of 17 amino acids. The DNA shown is the 51-base CDR3, in frame from base 1. The entire isolated RNA was reverse transcribed using the High Capacity cDNA Reverse Transcription Kit, and thus expressed TCRB transcripts were sequenced. Deep immunoSEQ sequencing was applied to naive, central memory and regulatory T cell samples, giving an average of about 3.7 million total reads per sample. Sorted cells were lysed in RLT buffer and RNA was extracted with DNase-treated RNeasy Micro or Mini kits, depending on cell number. To prevent cross-contamination, each cell subset was processed individually, whereas patient and healthy donor samples were processed jointly. Using the immunoSEQ multiplex PCR, TCRB sequences were amplified from cDNA into 87-bp fragments spanning the CDR3 region. Sequencing of the amplicons was performed on the Illumina HiSeq platform. As for how the authors treated the data: PCR bias was computationally corrected using synthetic template baselines, reads within Hamming distance 2 were collapsed, and singletons that could not be merged were discarded. By aligning reads against IMGT, V, D and J genes, CDR3 length, and insertions or deletions at six rearrangement sites were assigned. Within each subset, clonotype counts were normalized to sorted cell number, and only after that were true diversity and Gini coefficients computed with the tcR R package. The overlap coefficient, calculated on TCRB nucleotide sequences, was used to measure repertoire sharing. As a proxy for the pre-selection repertoire, out-of-frame TCRB sequences from naive cells were analyzed. Here the immuneACCESS table is served through TCRdb, limited to in-frame sequences with V and J called. Missing clones are a known gap in these copies; in checked studies unresolved V genes cover under half, and the rest lacks a known reason. Clonal size and the V and J genes are those of that table, whereas D and trimming came from the DNA. The sample has a few hundred thousand clones on record, about 14% of them singletons. Roughly 0.015% of the sample lies in the top ten.

From each donor, a single peripheral blood sample of 100 to 150 mL on average was drawn into heparinised tubes. Naive, central memory, regulatory and stem cell-like memory CD4+ T cells were sorted on a BD FACSAria II using a panel including CD45RO, CCR7, CD25, CD127, CD95 and CD27. All sorted populations exceeded 95% purity. PBMCs were separated immediately by Lymphoprep density gradient centrifugation and were stained directly, without being cultured. So that batch effects would be minimized, each experiment stained and sorted samples in pairs, pairing one healthy donor with one patient. In its sample, this clone was seen a few times. Its target antigen remains unknown. Base qualities were left out, and no much larger clone turns up one base away.

Rearrangement joined TRBV28 to TRBJ2-3; there is no confident call for the D gene. This clonotype originated in a woman aged 18-30 years with type 1 diabetes. The sample was naive CD4+ T cells from blood. Sample cell subset or site, as interpreted from the label and publication: true naive CD4+ T cells. The DNA sequence reads TGTGCCAGCAGTCCAACCCCGGGTGCCACAATCGGAGATACGCAGTATTTT. This sequence encodes CASSPTPGATIGDTQYF.